These 27 T cell receptor beta chains came from one sample sequenced in a study of cytomegalovirus exposure and HLA in healthy donors. The PCR ran on 60 Vbeta and 13 Jbeta primers. Measured with immunoSEQ multiplex PCR; TCRdb has only the in-frame clones, and not every one. The sample contains more than 200,000 clones, just under 70% of which appear only once. Sequenced sample: PBMCs. The receptors shown here come from a man aged 40-49 years in good health and CMV-seropositive.

This clone was seen a few times. This chain connects TRBV5-1 to TRBJ2-3, with 11 bases matching TRBD2. Per the germline V gene, CDR1 is SGHRS and CDR2 is YFSETQ. Trimming took 4 bases from V and 4 from J; bases not matched to a gene: 14. The CDR3 loop spans 18 amino acids. The CDR3 loop reads CASSKRPLSGGGADTQYF. CDR3 nucleotides: TGCGCCAGCAGCAAGAGACCCCTTAGCGGGGGGGGCGCAGATACGCAGTATTTT.

The chain couples TRBV19 to TRBJ1-1, with no clear D. V shed 9 bases and J shed 0 bases, with 8 bases lying between them. Germline V gene data show CDR1 as LNHDA and CDR2 as SQIVND (reference sequence). The CDR3 totals 12 residues. CDR3 region: CASRRVNTEAFF. Here the CDR3 DNA reads TGTGCCAGCCGACGGGTGAACACTGAAGCTTTCTTT. Combining the CDR3 with reference TRBV19 and TRBJ1-1 gives the whole variable domain DGGITQSPKYLFRKEGQNVTLSCEQNLNHDAMYWYRQDPGQGLRLIYYSQIVNDFQKGDIAEGYSVSREKKESFPLTVTSAQKNPTAFYLCASRRVNTEAFFGQGTRLTVV.

This clone occurred a few times. The genes are TRBV27 and TRBJ1-6, with TRBD1 matching 7 bases. This CDR3 has 13 amino acids. Germline V CDR1 and CDR2: MNHEY, SMNVEV (reference sequence). The ends lost 3 bases at V and 8 bases at J; junction bases unmatched: 1. DNA of the CDR3: TGTGCCAGCAGTTTCGGGACAGATTCACCCCTCCACTTT. Its protein is CASSFGTDSPLHF.

This rearrangement joins TRBV18 to TRBJ2-7, with TRBD1 identical over 7 bases. The CDR3 covers 13 residues. Trimming removed 2 bases from V and 6 bases from J; junction bases left unmatched: 4. Germline CDR1 KGHSH, CDR2 LQKENI. The CDR3 DNA sequence: TGTGCCAGCTCACCAGGGGGACAGACCGAGCAGTACTTC. Translating gives CASSPGGQTEQYF.

The sample holds one count of this clone. The sample holds other DNA sequences that translate to the same CDR3. The chain joins TRBV7-3 to TRBJ2-3; D is uncertain. Germline V gene lookup returns CDR1 SGHTA and CDR2 FQGTGA. This CDR3 region has 14 residues. The germline V and J ends were trimmed by 0 bases and 2 bases, with 6 bases remaining between them. The CDR3 nucleotides are TGTGCCAGCAGCTTAACCGGTCCCACAGATACGCAGTATTTT. Its protein product is CASSLTGPTDTQYF.

The chain uses TRBV5-5 and TRBJ1-2; D is undetermined. Germline CDR1 is SGHKS and CDR2 is YYEKEE (reference sequence). CDR3 length: 15 amino acids. Trimming shortened V by 4 bases and J by 4 bases, and 17 bases separated the two germline ends. CDR3: CASSSGTANVYGYTF. In DNA, the CDR3 is TGTGCCAGCAGCAGCGGCACCGCAAATGTCTATGGCTACACCTTC.

This sequence joins TRBV4-1 and TRBJ1-1, with D perhaps TRBD1 (5 bases). CDR1 MGHRA and CDR2 YSYEKL come from the germline V gene. Trimming shortened V by 1 base and J by 3 bases, and 18 bases separated the two germline ends. The CDR3 has 17 residues. The CDR3 sequence: CASSQAWVSWGDTEAFF. The DNA of the CDR3 is TGCGCCAGCAGCCAAGCTTGGGTTTCTTGGGGGGACACTGAAGCTTTCTTT.

The chain links TRBV5-4 to TRBJ2-7; D remains unclear. V was shortened by 0 bases and J by 0 bases, with 4 bases between the two germline ends. The CDR3 runs 13 residues. Germline CDR1 SGHNT, CDR2 YYREEE (reference sequence). In DNA form, the CDR3 reads TGTGCCAGCAGCTTGGTTAGCTCCTACGAGCAGTACTTC. Amino acid sequence: CASSLVSSYEQYF.

As DNA, the CDR3 is TGTGCCAGCAGCCCCGGGGGGTTGGGGCGAGCTTTCTTT. Protein sequence: CASSPGGLGRAFF. The rearrangement links TRBV4-2 to TRBJ1-1; D possibly corresponds to TRBD1 (5 bases). Between the trimmed V and J ends, which lost 4 bases and 10 bases, there was a span of 16 bases. Germline CDR1 LGHNA, CDR2 YNFKEQ. There are 13 residues in the CDR3.

The rearrangement uses TRBV5-8 and TRBJ2-3; possibly TRBD1 for D (5 bases). The CDR3 is 17 residues long. Trimming removed 2 bases from V and 0 bases from J, with 16 bases in between. The V gene's germline CDR1 is SGHTS and CDR2 YDEGEE. This CDR3 reads CASSFLGRALSTDTQYF. The CDR3, as DNA: TGTGCCAGCAGCTTTCTGGGCAGGGCGCTTAGCACAGATACGCAGTATTTT.

This clone has a handful of counts. The chain carries TRBV19 and TRBJ2-5; no clear D gene. From germline, CDR1 is LNHDA and CDR2 SQIVND (reference sequence). The V end lost 0 bases, the J end lost 3 bases, and 5 bases lay between the germline ends. CDR3 size: 13 residues. CDR3 in amino acids: CASSIDGEETQYF. The DNA of the CDR3 is TGTGCCAGTAGTATAGATGGAGAAGAGACCCAGTACTTC.

The chain joins TRBV2 to TRBJ1-4; 9 positions match TRBD1. V lost 6 bases to trimming and J lost 8 bases; unmatched junction nucleotides: 7. The germline V gene has CDR1 SNHLY and CDR2 FYNNEI. The CDR3 extends over 14 amino acids. The CDR3 nucleotides are TGTGCCAGCAGGGATCGGACAGGGGAAGAAAAACTGTTTTTT. Translated: CASRDRTGEEKLFF.

This clone showed up just once. V is TRBV10-1 and J is TRBJ1-5; D possibly corresponds to TRBD1 (5 bases). This CDR3 has 15 amino acids. Germline V gene sequence: CDR1 WNHNN, CDR2 SYGVQD (reference sequence). The V end lost 1 base, the J end lost 7 bases, and 14 bases lay between the germline ends. CDR3 nucleotides: TGCGCCAGCAGTGAGTGGGGGGAGGGATGCCAGCCCCAGCATTTT. Translation gives CASSEWGEGCQPQHF.

The chain has TRBV2 and TRBJ2-5; D is perhaps TRBD1 (6 bases). Near its end, the DNA agrees better with TRBJ2-7, so the J call may be wrong. The germline CDR1 and CDR2 sequences are SNHLY and FYNNEI. CDR3 length equals 12 residues. The CDR3 sequence: CASSFRGDEQYF. In DNA, the CDR3 is TGTGCCAGCTCATTCAGGGGCGACGAGCAGTACTTC.

This clone was seen a handful of times. J is TRBJ2-7 and V is TRBV15; D is uncertain. Trimming removed 2 bases from V and 6 bases from J, with 11 bases in between. The CDR3 runs to 13 residues. Germline CDR1 and CDR2: LNHNV and YYDKDF (reference sequence). The CDR3 loop reads CATSRPSAGEQYF. The CDR3 coding sequence is TGTGCCACCAGCAGACCCTCGGCAGGCGAGCAGTACTTC. Complete variable domain (other parts from reference TRBV15 and TRBJ2-7): DAMVIQNPRYQVTQFGKPVTLSCSQTLNHNVMYWYQQKSSQAPKLLFHYYDKDFNNEADTPDNFQSRRPNTSFCFLDIRSPGLGDTAMYLCATSRPSAGEQYFGPGTRLTVT.

The sample holds a few counts of this clone. CDR3 protein: CASSWEGTGSYNEQFF. The CDR3 DNA reads TGTGCCAGCAGCTGGGAAGGGACAGGTTCCTACAATGAGCAGTTCTTC. The rearrangement joins TRBV5-4 to TRBJ2-1; 8 positions agree with TRBD1. Germline CDR1 reads SGHNT; CDR2 reads YYREEE (reference sequence). The trim removed 3 bases at V and 1 base at J, leaving 6 bases unmatched. The CDR3 is 16 residues long.

V gene TRBV6-1 combines with J gene TRBJ2-7; 7 bases match TRBD1. V lost 4 bases and J lost 4; bases outside the gene matches: 16. This CDR3 region has 17 residues. Germline V gene sequence: CDR1 MNHNS, CDR2 SASEGT. The CDR3 DNA sequence: TGTGCCAGCAGTGCACCACAACAGGGGTCCTTTAGATACGAGCAGTACTTC. Translated, it gives CASSAPQQGSFRYEQYF.

V gene TRBV7-8 combines with J gene TRBJ2-7; possibly TRBD2 for D (6 bases). This CDR3 has 14 residues. Looked up from germline, CDR1 is SGHVS and CDR2 is FQNEAQ. Trimming left V 1 base short and J 1 base short, with 8 bases between. The CDR3 reads CASSLGGRSYEQYF. The CDR3 bases are TGTGCCAGCAGCTTAGGAGGGAGGTCCTACGAGCAGTACTTC.

The chain combines TRBV5-4 with TRBJ2-7; TRBD1 matches 7 bases. The CDR3 runs to 13 residues. V trimming: 4 bases; J trimming: 2 bases; junction bases outside the gene matches: 3. The germline V gene encodes CDR1 SGHNT and CDR2 YYREEE (reference sequence). CDR3 amino acids: CASSAGQAYEQYF. CDR3 bases: TGTGCCAGCAGCGCTGGACAGGCCTACGAGCAGTACTTC.

This clone has more than one count but fewer than ten. The chain has TRBV7-8 and TRBJ2-2; TRBD2 matches 8 bases. The CDR3 is 17 amino acids. Unmatched junction bases numbered 9, after V lost 2 bases and J lost 4 bases. From germline, CDR1 is SGHVS and CDR2 FQNEAQ. The CDR3 loop is CASSLRSGGSGTGELFF. The CDR3 bases are TGTGCCAGCAGCTTACGGAGCGGGGGTTCGGGCACCGGGGAGCTGTTTTTT. Together with reference TRBV7-8 and TRBJ2-2, the CDR3 gives the full variable domain: GAGVSQSPRYKVAKRGQDVALRCDPISGHVSLFWYQQALGQGPEFLTYFQNEAQLDKSGLPSDRFFAERPEGSVSTLKIQRTQQEDSAVYLCASSLRSGGSGTGELFFGEGSRLTVL.

The rearrangement uses TRBV15 and TRBJ1-2; no reliable D call. Per germline, CDR1 LNHNV and CDR2 YYDKDF (reference sequence). The CDR3 is 13 amino acids. V was shortened by 1 base and J by 4 bases, with 7 bases between the two germline ends. As DNA, the CDR3 is TGTGCCACCAGCAGAGGAGAACGCTATGGCTACACCTTC. The encoded protein is CATSRGERYGYTF.

This sequence joins TRBV28 and TRBJ1-3; 7 nucleotides align to TRBD1. This CDR3 contains 19 residues. Germline V gene sequence: CDR1 MDHEN, CDR2 SYDVKM. V gave up 10 bases and J gave up 0 bases; unmatched junction bases: 21. CDR3 coding DNA: TGTGCCACCTCAGGGGGGCGGCATAATACTCTACGCTCTGGAAACACCATATATTTT. It encodes CATSGGRHNTLRSGNTIYF.

This chain links TRBV6-4 with TRBJ1-6, with 7 bases matching TRBD1. V shed 6 bases, J shed 7 bases, and the junction held 6 bases outside the gene matches. The CDR3 totals 14 residues. Germline CDR1 reads MRHNA; CDR2 reads SNTAGT. CDR3 nucleotides: TGTGCCAGCAGCGGGGACAGCACCAATTCACCCCTCCACTTT. It translates to CASSGDSTNSPLHF.

The chain employs TRBV10-3 and TRBJ2-2, with 8 bases that match TRBD1. Germline CDR1 and CDR2: ENHRY and SYGVKD. This CDR3 spans 13 amino acids. V lost 10 bases and J lost 5; bases outside the gene matches: 6. DNA of the CDR3: TGTGCCAGCGCAGGGGGCGGGACCGGGGAGCTGTTTTTT. This sequence encodes CASAGGGTGELFF.

This chain uses TRBV6-5 with TRBJ1-1; 10 bases agree with TRBD1. Germline V gene lookup returns CDR1 MNHEY and CDR2 SVGAGI. CDR3 length: 13 amino acids. Trimming removed 11 bases from V and 5 bases from J; junction bases left unmatched: 8. This CDR3 is CAGRTGGGTEAFF. Written as DNA, the CDR3 is TGTGCCGGTCGGACAGGGGGAGGTACTGAAGCTTTCTTT.

This clone was observed a few times. The chain is built from TRBV6-6 and TRBJ1-4; TRBD1 matches 9 bases. The CDR3 sequence is 15 residues long. The J segment lost 5 bases and the V segment lost 5 bases, leaving 6 bases of the junction unmatched. CDR1 and CDR2 from the germline V gene are MNHNY and SVGAGI (reference sequence). The CDR3 reads CASSQRTGANEKLFF. The CDR3 DNA follows: TGTGCCAGCAGTCAACGGACAGGGGCAAATGAAAAACTGTTTTTT.

The chain recombines TRBV2 with TRBJ2-7; 8 nucleotides align to TRBD2. The CDR3 is 14 amino acids. The germline V gene has CDR1 SNHLY and CDR2 FYNNEI. V lost 6 bases, J lost 5 bases, and 9 bases stayed unmatched. In DNA, the CDR3 is TGTGCCAGCAGCGGGGGGGTGGGTCAGGACGAGCAGTACTTC. Translating it yields CASSGGVGQDEQYF.